This T cell receptor (beta chain) originates from a study of CD8 T cells in ankylosing spondylitis. The CDR3 sequence is 14 residues long. The V gene's germline CDR1 is SGHAT and CDR2 FQNNGV. Trimming removed 5 bases at V and 6 bases at J, with 14 bases between. MiXCR, applied by TCRdb to the 5' RACE reads, yields one record per CDR3 protein. The sample lists 150,000 to 200,000 distinct CDR3 sequences, around 10% occurring once. The sample taken for sequencing was blood, either unsorted or a sorted T cell fraction (not recorded which). The gene calls are TRBV11-2 and TRBJ2-4, with D perhaps given as TRBD1 or TRBD2 (5 bases each). The TCR sequence derives from a male donor with ankylosing spondylitis or in good health (not recorded which). DNA for the CDR3: TGTGCCAGCAGCGTACCAAGGGGACGAAACATTCAGTACTTC. Translated: CASSVPRGRNIQYF.